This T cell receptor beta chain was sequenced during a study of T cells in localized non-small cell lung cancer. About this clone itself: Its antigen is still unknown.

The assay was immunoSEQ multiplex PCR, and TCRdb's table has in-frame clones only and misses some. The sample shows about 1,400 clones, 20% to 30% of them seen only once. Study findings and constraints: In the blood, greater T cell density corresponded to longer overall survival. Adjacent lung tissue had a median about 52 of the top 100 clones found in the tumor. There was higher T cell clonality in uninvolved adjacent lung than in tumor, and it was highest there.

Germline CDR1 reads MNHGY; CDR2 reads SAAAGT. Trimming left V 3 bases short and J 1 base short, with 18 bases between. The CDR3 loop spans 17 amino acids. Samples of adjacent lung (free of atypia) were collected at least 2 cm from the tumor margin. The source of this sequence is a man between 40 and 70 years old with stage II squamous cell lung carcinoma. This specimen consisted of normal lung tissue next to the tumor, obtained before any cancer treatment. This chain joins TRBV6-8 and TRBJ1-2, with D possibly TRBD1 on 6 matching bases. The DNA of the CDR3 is TGTGCCAGCAGTTATACTGAGGGACACCCCTTTAACTATGGCTACACCTTC. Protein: CASSYTEGHPFNYGYTF.